What follows are 20 T cell receptor beta chains derived from one specimen sequenced in a study of tumor-infiltrating lymphocytes in primary liver carcinoma. The authors made TCR beta cDNA from 400 to 600 ng total RNA with a constant-region primer. Libraries for TCR beta were built through three nested multiplex PCR rounds, which together made up a slightly modified ARM-PCR procedure. PCR rounds one and two used TRBV1-TRBV30 forward primers with a C-beta reverse primer for around 11 cycles each. Each CDR3 protein is one row after TCRdb ran MiXCR on the multiplex PCR reads. This sample carries 330,000 or so distinct CDR3 sequences, 65% of them seen once, and the ten largest clones take roughly 6.5%. Both blood RNA, taken from unsorted whole blood, and germline DNA were extracted. The sequencing input was peripheral blood. The receptors here all came from a man aged 35 to 55 with primary liver carcinoma and hepatitis B virus infection.

The gene calls are TRBV28 and TRBJ1-5; D uncertain. The CDR3 extends over 15 amino acids. Germline assignment: CDR1 MDHEN and CDR2 SYDVKM. The ends were cut back, 1 base at V and 0 bases at J, with 7 bases in the middle. This chain's CDR3 is CASSLYPHSNQPQHF. DNA for the CDR3: TGTGCCAGCAGTTTATACCCACATAGCAATCAGCCCCAGCATTTT.

Details on this clonotype: The junction differs from germline at one of its ends, possibly a read error. The gene calls are TRBV14 and TRBJ2-2; D unresolved. From germline, CDR1 is SGHDN and CDR2 FVKESK. This CDR3 comprises 14 residues. Written as DNA, the CDR3 is TGTCCCAGCAGCCAAATCTGGGCTTCCGGGGAGCTGTTTTTT. Encoded protein: CPSSQIWASGELFF.

Note on this clonotype: Possible read error: a much larger clone is one base away. V gene TRBV6-1 combines with J gene TRBJ2-3; a weak D match, TRBD2 (5 bases). Trimming shortened V by 2 bases and J by 2 bases, and 20 bases separated the two germline ends. The germline CDR1 and CDR2 sequences are MNHNS and SASEGT. The CDR3 loop spans 18 amino acids. CDR3 amino acids: CASSEIGLGLTSTDTQYF. The CDR3 nucleotides are TGTGCCAGCAGTGAAATTGGCCTCGGACTGACTTCCACAGATACGCAGTATTTT.

This chain connects TRBV4-1 to TRBJ1-6; 7 bases line up with TRBD1. V trimming: 1 base; J trimming: 8 bases; junction bases outside the gene matches: 5. The germline V gene has CDR1 MGHRA and CDR2 YSYEKL. The CDR3 length is 15 residues. The CDR3 spells CASSQVPGGDSPLHF. The CDR3 DNA sequence: TGCGCCAGCAGCCAAGTTCCAGGGGGGGATTCACCCCTCCACTTT.

Notes on this clonotype: This likely comes from a read error, as the CDR3 has no conserved phenylalanine or tryptophan at its end. The gene calls are TRBV5-6 and TRBJ2-1; D is possibly TRBD2 (5 bases). Germline V gives CDR1 SGHDT, CDR2 YYEEEE. The CDR3 contains 15 residues. The CDR3 region is CASILGADSYNEQFY. CDR3 sequence (DNA): TGTGCCAGCATCTTGGGAGCGGACTCCTACAATGAGCAGTTCTAC.

This clonotype occurred many times. The chain recombines TRBV4-1 with TRBJ2-3, with 7 positions matching TRBD2. Germline V lookup: CDR1 MGHRA, CDR2 YSYEKL. V lost 0 bases to trimming and J lost 4 bases; unmatched junction nucleotides: 10. This CDR3 spans 17 amino acids. CDR3 amino acids: CASSQDLSGIVPDTQYF. CDR3 in DNA: TGCGCCAGCAGCCAAGATTTGAGCGGGATTGTTCCAGATACGCAGTATTTT.

This clonotype showed up just a few times. The chain is built from TRBV24-1 and TRBJ2-1, with 9 bases identical to TRBD2. V gave up 3 bases and J gave up 6 bases; unmatched junction bases: 5. CDR1 and CDR2 from the germline V gene are KGHDR and SFDVKD. The CDR3 length is 15 residues. The CDR3 loop is CATSDGLASSNEQFF. CDR3 sequence (DNA): TGTGCCACCAGTGATGGACTAGCGAGTTCCAATGAGCAGTTCTTC.

This clonotype was recorded once. The junction departs from the called germline gene at one end, perhaps through a read error. The chain uses TRBV10-3 and TRBJ1-5; 8 bases line up with TRBD1. The CDR3 totals 15 residues. Per the germline V gene, CDR1 is ENHRY and CDR2 is SYGVKD. CDR3 residues: CAIRATGASVEPLHF. The CDR3 region has the DNA TGTGCCATCAGGGCGACAGGGGCCTCGGTGGAGCCCCTGCATTTT.

This clonotype was detected a few times. The rearrangement links TRBV5-1 to TRBJ2-5, with 8 nucleotides matching TRBD2. This CDR3 contains 15 residues. V lost 5 bases, J lost 3 bases, and 9 bases stayed unmatched. The germline gives CDR1 SGHRS, CDR2 YFSETQ. CDR3 sequence reads: CASRTAGAAKETQYF. The CDR3 DNA reads as TGCGCCAGCAGAACAGCGGGAGCTGCTAAAGAGACCCAGTACTTC.

This clonotype has a count of ten or more. V gene TRBV6-5 combines with J gene TRBJ2-7; tentatively, D is TRBD2 (6 bases). The CDR3 covers 14 residues. Germline loops: CDR1 MNHEY, CDR2 SVGAGI. The V and J ends lost 2 bases and 0 bases respectively, with 8 bases between them. The CDR3 loop is CASSYRDSSYEQYF. CDR3 DNA sequence: TGTGCCAGCAGTTACCGGGACTCCTCCTACGAGCAGTACTTC.

This chain links TRBV11-2 with TRBJ2-3, with D possibly TRBD1 on 6 matching bases. The V end was cut by 5 bases, the J end by 11 bases, with 23 bases between. Germline V gives CDR1 SGHAT, CDR2 FQNNGV. This CDR3 comprises 15 residues. This CDR3 is CASSVLQGRPYMQYF. CDR3 DNA: TGTGCCAGCAGCGTGTTACAGGGTCGGCCATATATGCAGTATTTT.

As regards this clonotype: Because it lacks the conserved phenylalanine or tryptophan at the end, this CDR3 is likely a read error. The DNA is left out, because the CDR3 cannot be placed on it with certainty; the CDR3 is given as TCRdb lists it. The V call is TRBV6-5, the J call TRBJ2-7; the D call TRBD2 from the table was never checked on the DNA. The CDR3 spans 15 amino acids, including both terminal residues. Germline assignment: CDR1 MNHEY and CDR2 SVGAGI. The CDR3 spells CASSPRTSSAYDQCS.

To note about this clonotype: Relative to the germline gene, one junction end is altered; a read error may explain this. V is TRBV7-9 and J is TRBJ2-3, with TRBD2 as a possible D gene (6 bases). Germline loops: CDR1 SEHNR, CDR2 FQNEAQ (reference sequence). CDR3 length equals 15 residues. As DNA, the CDR3 is TGTACCAGCAGCTTAGCTAGCGCTAGCACAGATACGCAGTATTTT. Residues: CTSSLASASTDTQYF.

This clonotype was recorded many times. V usage is TRBV5-1 and J usage is TRBJ2-1; 8 positions match TRBD2. CDR3 length equals 14 residues. Germline lookup yields CDR1 SGHRS and CDR2 YFSETQ. The V segment lost 4 bases and the J segment 5 bases; nucleotides outside the gene matches: 5. The CDR3, as DNA: TGCGCCAGCAGCCCTGGACTAGCAAACAATGAGCAGTTCTTC. It encodes CASSPGLANNEQFF.

Turning to this clonotype: This may stem from a read error, because a much larger clone lies one nucleotide away. The chain is built from TRBV4-1 and TRBJ2-1; TRBD1 might be the D (6 bases). Germline V CDR1 and CDR2: MGHRA, YSYEKL. The CDR3 is 16 residues long. CDR3 DNA: TGCGCCATCAGCCAGGCTTGGACAGTTTCCTACAATGAGCAGTTCTTC. This codes for CAISQAWTVSYNEQFF.

On this clonotype: Germline and junction disagree at one end, which may indicate a read error. V and J are TRBV11-2 and TRBJ2-3; TRBD2 agrees at 8 bases. The CDR3 runs 17 residues. The germline V gene encodes CDR1 SGHAT and CDR2 FQNNGV. CDR3 protein: CASSLGFSPGGLYTQYF. The CDR3 DNA reads TGTGCCAGCAGTTTAGGGTTTTCGCCGGGAGGGTTGTATACGCAGTATTTT.

This chain links TRBV11-2 with TRBJ2-7; no clear D. The CDR3 sequence is 16 residues long. The V end was cut by 0 bases, the J end by 6 bases, with 18 bases between. Germline lookup yields CDR1 SGHAT and CDR2 FQNNGV. In DNA form, the CDR3 reads TGTGCCAGCAGCTTAGAATTGCAGTTTAGATCGCTCGAGCAGTACTTC. As protein: CASSLELQFRSLEQYF.

This clonotype was seen ten or more times. The chain couples TRBV4-1 to TRBJ2-7; D is perhaps TRBD2 (7 bases). Germline V CDR1 and CDR2: MGHRA, YSYEKL. The CDR3 length is 17 residues. V was cut by 3 bases and J by 0 bases, with 18 bases left in between. The CDR3 reads CASSHGRGGGSSYEQYF. The CDR3 DNA is TGCGCCAGCAGCCACGGACGAGGGGGGGGAAGCTCCTACGAGCAGTACTTC.

Notes on this clonotype: Just one base apart from a much larger clone, this may be a read error. This chain joins TRBV5-4 and TRBJ2-5; no definite D call. CDR1 is SGHNT and CDR2 is YYREEE in the germline V gene (reference sequence). The CDR3 extends over 15 amino acids. Here the CDR3 DNA reads TGTGCCAGCGGCTTCCAACAGAACTACCAAGAGACCCAGTACTTC. Translation gives CASGFQQNYQETQYF.

The CDR3 DNA is TGCGCCAGCAGCCGGGACAGGGCGAACACTGAAGCTTTCTTT. As protein: CASSRDRANTEAFF. The chain joins TRBV5-1 to TRBJ1-1; 9 bases map to TRBD1. The J segment lost 1 base and the V segment lost 4 bases, leaving 2 bases of the junction unmatched. This CDR3 contains 14 residues. Germline values: CDR1 SGHRS, CDR2 YFSETQ.